Given below is one TCR beta chain in context. Its target is unknown. The germline CDR1 and CDR2 sequences are SGHDT and YYEEEE. The CDR3 has 15 amino acids. Trimming took 4 bases from V and 8 from J; bases not matched to a gene: 11. This record belongs to a study of identical twins. Findings and caveats of the study: Researchers caution that invariant MAIT and iNKT cells could partly confound zero-insertion analyses.

After template switching added a universal primer site, the resulting cDNA carried unique molecular identifiers. TCRdb analysed the 5' RACE reads with MiXCR anew, one entry per CDR3 protein. The sample yields around 250,000 distinct CDR3 sequences, around 8.8% seen once. These data were also filed under a second study, of yellow fever vaccine responses in identical twins.

This TCR was recovered from a woman in her late teens or twenties in good health. Material: CD8+ T cells sorted from blood. The genes are TRBV5-6 and TRBJ2-1; TRBD2 agrees at 8 bases. This CDR3 is CASSPGGGRTDEQFF. CDR3 sequence (DNA): TGTGCCAGCAGCCCCGGGGGGGGGCGCACCGATGAGCAGTTCTTC.